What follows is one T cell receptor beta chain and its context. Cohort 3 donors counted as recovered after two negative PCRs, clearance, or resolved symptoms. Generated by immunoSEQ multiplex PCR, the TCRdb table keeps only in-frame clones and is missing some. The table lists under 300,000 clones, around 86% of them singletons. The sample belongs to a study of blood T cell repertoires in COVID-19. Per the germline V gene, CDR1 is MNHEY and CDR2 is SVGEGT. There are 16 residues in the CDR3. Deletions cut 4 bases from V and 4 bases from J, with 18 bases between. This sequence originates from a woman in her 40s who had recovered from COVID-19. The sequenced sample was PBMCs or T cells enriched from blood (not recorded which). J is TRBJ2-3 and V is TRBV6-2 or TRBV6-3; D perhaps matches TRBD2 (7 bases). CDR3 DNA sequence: TGTGCCAGCAGTTCCCGGGGGGCACTGAACCCAGATACGCAGTATTTT. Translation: CASSSRGALNPDTQYF.